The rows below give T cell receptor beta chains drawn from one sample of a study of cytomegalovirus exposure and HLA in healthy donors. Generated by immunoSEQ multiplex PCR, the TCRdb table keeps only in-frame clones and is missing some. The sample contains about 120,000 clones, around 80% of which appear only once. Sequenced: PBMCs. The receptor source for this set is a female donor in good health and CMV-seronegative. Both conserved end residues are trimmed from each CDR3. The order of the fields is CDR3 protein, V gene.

ASTSGWTQEAF	TRBV13
ASSGQTVNTEAF	TRBV6-5
ASEGNTEAF	TRBV25-1
ASRVDSSTDTQY	TRBV2
ASSATGQGNEQF	TRBV5-6
AWRAKVTGHHGYT	TRBV30
ASSQVEPQNTIY	TRBV14
ASSYSLLGGGTQY	TRBV6-5
ATSRGRSSYEQY	TRBV15
ASSWGLAGGYTGELF	TRBV13
AWSNRELYNEQF	TRBV30
ASRQGFRAF	TRBV6-5
ASRDLTGNTIY	TRBV10-3
ASSELAREQY	TRBV6-1
ASSTDTGTKYNEQF	TRBV19
ASSPRDRGYEQY	TRBV14
ASSLTGGRAEAF	TRBV7-2
ASMDSYEQF	TRBV10-2
ASSLGGGGVGVTGELF	TRBV7-8
ASSQGEGEYNEQF	TRBV4-3
ASSYSRGRQPQH	TRBV6-5
ATSRDHTRVGNEQY	TRBV15
ASSQGARDGYT	TRBV18
ASSLRQGGSYNEQF	TRBV5-6
ASRPPTGGFYEQY	TRBV25-1
ASSVGPLNTEAF	TRBV2
ASSWSLVDYGYT	TRBV5-4
ASTGTANTEAF	TRBV6-5
ASSATSGGWDTQY	TRBV7-2
ASSLDLSSYEQY	TRBV4-2
ASSARLTDTQY	TRBV2
ASSSGTSGGQETQY	TRBV5-5
ATLGTSEGEQF	TRBV6-5
ASSGGDVQETQY	TRBV7-9
ASNNRASNYGYT	TRBV2
ASSLGGGEETQY	TRBV5-1
ASSFGTGWRVNEQF	TRBV27
ASYSGGGINEQF	TRBV27
ASSRDVHRQQYGYT	TRBV5-1
ASSYLGAEAF	TRBV6-5
ASGLGQGAGNTIY	TRBV12-5
ASSEDRGAF	TRBV2
ASSSQLDYNEQF	TRBV7-9
AISRTSGGADEQF	TRBV10-3
ATIAGGADTQY	TRBV6-5
ASSSGTSGGNEQF	TRBV6-1
ASSQEIANYGYT	TRBV4-3
ASSEATSGGANTGELF	TRBV6-1
ASSVTGKTYEQY	TRBV27
ASSSHETGYDYGYT	TRBV5-1
ASSLVLSGGEQY	TRBV11-2
ASSQVRGSLYGYT	TRBV4-2
ASSQEEGLAGEGDTEAF	TRBV4-1